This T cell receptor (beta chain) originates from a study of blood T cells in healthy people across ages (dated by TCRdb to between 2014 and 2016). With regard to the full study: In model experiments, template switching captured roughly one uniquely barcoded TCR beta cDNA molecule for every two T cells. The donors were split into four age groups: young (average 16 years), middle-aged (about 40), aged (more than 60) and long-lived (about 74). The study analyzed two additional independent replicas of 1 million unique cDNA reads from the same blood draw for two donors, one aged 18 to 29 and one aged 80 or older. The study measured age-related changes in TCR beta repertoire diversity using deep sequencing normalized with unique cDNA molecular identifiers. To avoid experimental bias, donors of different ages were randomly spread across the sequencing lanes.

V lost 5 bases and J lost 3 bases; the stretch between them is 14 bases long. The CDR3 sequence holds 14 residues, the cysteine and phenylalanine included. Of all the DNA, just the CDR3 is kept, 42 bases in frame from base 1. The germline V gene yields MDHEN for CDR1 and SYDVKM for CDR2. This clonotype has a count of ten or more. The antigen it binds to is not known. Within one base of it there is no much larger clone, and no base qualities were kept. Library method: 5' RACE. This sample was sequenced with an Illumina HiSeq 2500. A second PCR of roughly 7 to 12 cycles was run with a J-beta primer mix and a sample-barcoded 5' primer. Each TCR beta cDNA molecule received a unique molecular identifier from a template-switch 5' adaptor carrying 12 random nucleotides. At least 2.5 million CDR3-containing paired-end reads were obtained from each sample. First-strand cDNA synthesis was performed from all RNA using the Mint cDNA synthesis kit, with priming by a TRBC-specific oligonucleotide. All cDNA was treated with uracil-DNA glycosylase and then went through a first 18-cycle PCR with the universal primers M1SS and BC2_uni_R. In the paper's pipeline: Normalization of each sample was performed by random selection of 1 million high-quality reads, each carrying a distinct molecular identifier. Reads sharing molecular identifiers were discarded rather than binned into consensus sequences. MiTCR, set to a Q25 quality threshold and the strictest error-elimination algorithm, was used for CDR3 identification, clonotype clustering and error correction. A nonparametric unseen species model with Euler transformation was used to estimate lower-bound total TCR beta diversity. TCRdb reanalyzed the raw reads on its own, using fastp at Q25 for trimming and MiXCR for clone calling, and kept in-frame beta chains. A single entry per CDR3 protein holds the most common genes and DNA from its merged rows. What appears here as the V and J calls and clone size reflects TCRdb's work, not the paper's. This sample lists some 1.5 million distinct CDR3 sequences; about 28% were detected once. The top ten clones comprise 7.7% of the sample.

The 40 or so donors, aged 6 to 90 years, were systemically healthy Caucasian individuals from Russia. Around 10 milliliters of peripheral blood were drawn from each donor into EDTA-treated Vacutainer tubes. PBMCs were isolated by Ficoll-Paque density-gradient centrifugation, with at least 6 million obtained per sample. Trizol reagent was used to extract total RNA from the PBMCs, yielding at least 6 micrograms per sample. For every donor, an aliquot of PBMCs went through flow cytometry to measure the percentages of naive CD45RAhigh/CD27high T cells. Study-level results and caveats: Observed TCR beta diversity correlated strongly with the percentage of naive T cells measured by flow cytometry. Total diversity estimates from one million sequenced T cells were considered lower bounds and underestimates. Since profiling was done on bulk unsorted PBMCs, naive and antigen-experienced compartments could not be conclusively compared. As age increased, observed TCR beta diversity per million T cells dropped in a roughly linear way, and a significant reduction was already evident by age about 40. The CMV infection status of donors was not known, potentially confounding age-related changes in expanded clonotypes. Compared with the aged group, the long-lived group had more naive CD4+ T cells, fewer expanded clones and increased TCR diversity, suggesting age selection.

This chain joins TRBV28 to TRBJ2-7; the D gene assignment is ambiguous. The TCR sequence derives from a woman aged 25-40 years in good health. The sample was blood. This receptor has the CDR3 CASSEQSSHYEQYF. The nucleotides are TGTGCCAGCAGTGAACAGTCAAGTCACTACGAGCAGTACTTC.